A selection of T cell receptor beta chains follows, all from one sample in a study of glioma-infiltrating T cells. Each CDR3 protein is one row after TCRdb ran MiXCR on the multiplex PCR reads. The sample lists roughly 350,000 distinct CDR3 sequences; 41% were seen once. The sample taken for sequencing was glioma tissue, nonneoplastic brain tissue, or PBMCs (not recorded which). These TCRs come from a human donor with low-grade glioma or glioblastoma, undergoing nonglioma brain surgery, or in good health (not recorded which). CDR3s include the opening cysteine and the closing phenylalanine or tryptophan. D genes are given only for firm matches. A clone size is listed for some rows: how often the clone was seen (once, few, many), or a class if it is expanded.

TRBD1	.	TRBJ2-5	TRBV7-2	CASSLTYPGQGLETQYF	TGTGCCAGCAGCCTCACCTATCCTGGACAGGGGTTAGAGACCCAGTACTTC
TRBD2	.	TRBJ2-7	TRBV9	CASGRGESYEQYF	TGTGCCAGCGGACGGGGGGAGAGCTACGAGCAGTACTTC
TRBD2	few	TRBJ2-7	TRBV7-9	CASSLRLADRGLQYF	TGTGCCAGCAGCCTCAGACTAGCGGACCGGGGGTTGCAGTACTTC
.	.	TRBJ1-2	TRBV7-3	CASSLATGTGYTF	TGTGCCAGCAGCTTAGCCACAGGGACTGGCTACACCTTC
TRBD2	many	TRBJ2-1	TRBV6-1	CASSPGVAGYNEQFF	TGTGCCAGCAGCCCCGGGGTAGCGGGATACAATGAGCAGTTCTTC
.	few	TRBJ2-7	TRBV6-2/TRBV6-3	CASSYRPTYEQYF	TGTGCCAGCAGTTATCGACCGACCTACGAGCAGTACTTC
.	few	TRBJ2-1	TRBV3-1	CASSQRTLANSYNEQFF	TGTGCCAGCAGCCAACGCACCCTAGCGAACTCCTACAATGAGCAGTTCTTC
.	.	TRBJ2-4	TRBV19	CASSITPPYIQYF	TGTGCCAGTAGTATAACCCCACCGTACATTCAGTACTTC
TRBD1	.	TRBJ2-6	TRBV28	CASSLDRVSTGANVLTF	TGTGCCAGCAGCCTTGACAGGGTGAGCACTGGGGCCAACGTCCTGACTTTC
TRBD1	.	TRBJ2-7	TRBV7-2	CASSSDRRYEQYF	TGTGCAAGCAGCTCGGACAGGAGGTACGAGCAGTACTTC
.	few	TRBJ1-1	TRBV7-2	CASSPGYNEAFF	TGTGCCAGCAGCCCAGGATACAATGAAGCTTTCTTT
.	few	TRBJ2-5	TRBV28	CASSRTSETQYF	TGTGCCAGCAGTCGAACCTCGGAGACCCAGTACTTC
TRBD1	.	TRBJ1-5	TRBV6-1	CASTGTESYQPQHF	TGTGCCAGCACCGGGACAGAGAGCTATCAGCCCCAGCATTTT
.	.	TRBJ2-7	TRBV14	CASSQVGTRTFYEQYF	TGTGCCAGCAGCCAAGTGGGTACTCGGACATTCTACGAGCAGTACTTC
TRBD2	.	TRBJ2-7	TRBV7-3	CASSSDGLAGAYEQYF	TGTGCCAGCAGCTCAGACGGACTAGCGGGTGCCTACGAGCAGTACTTC
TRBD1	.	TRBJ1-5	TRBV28	CARSSNRRGLNQPQHF	TGTGCCAGAAGTTCGAATAGGAGGGGGCTCAATCAGCCCCAGCATTTT
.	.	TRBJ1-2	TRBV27	CASSLKGSRASYGYTF	TGTGCCAGCAGTTTGAAGGGTTCACGAGCTAGCTATGGCTACACCTTC
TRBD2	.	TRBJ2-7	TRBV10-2	CATGLAGSYEQYF	TGTGCCACCGGACTAGCGGGCTCCTACGAGCAGTACTTC
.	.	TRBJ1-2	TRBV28	CACSLGVSSDYGYTF	TGTGCCTGCAGTTTAGGAGTTAGTTCGGACTATGGCTACACCTTC
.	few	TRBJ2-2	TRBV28	CASSLGLSNTGELFF	TGTGCCAGCAGTTTGGGACTCAGCAACACCGGGGAGCTGTTTTTT
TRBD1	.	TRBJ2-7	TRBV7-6	CASSRDRAPEQYF	TGTGCCAGCAGCCGGGACAGGGCCCCCGAGCAGTACTTC
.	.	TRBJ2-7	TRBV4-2	CASSQGDRLSYEQYF	TGTGCCAGCAGCCAAGGGGATCGCCTCTCCTACGAGCAGTACTTC
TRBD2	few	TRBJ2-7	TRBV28	CASSPTTGGLAGAHEQYF	TGTGCCAGCAGCCCAACGACAGGTGGACTAGCGGGAGCCCACGAGCAGTACTTC
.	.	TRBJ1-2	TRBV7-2	CASSLAPGYGYTF	TGTGCCAGCAGCTTAGCGCCGGGGTATGGCTACACCTTC
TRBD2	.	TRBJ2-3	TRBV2	CASRAGRRSTDTQYF	TGTGCCAGCAGAGCGGGACGCCGGAGCACAGATACGCAGTATTTT
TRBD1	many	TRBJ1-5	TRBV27	CASTPTGIGNQPQHF	TGTGCCAGCACCCCGACAGGGATTGGCAATCAGCCCCAGCATTTT
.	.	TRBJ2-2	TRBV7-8	CASPFPDTGELFF	TGTGCCAGCCCCTTCCCCGACACCGGGGAGCTGTTTTTT
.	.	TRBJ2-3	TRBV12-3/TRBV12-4	CASTRTTRGTDTQYF	TGTGCCAGCACCCGAACTACTCGGGGCACAGATACGCAGTATTTT
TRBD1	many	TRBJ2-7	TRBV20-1	CSAGNLGQSHEQYF	TGCAGTGCTGGCAACTTGGGACAGTCGCACGAGCAGTACTTC
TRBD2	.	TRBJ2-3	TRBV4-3	CASSQAPPTSAGGGDTQYF	TGCGCCAGCAGCCAAGCGCCTCCGACTAGCGCCGGAGGTGGAGATACGCAGTATTTT
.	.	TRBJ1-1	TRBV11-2	CASSPGYYAEAFF	TGTGCCAGCAGCCCAGGGTATTACGCTGAAGCTTTCTTT
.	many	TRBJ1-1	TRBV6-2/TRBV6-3	CASSYSTRANTEAFF	TGTGCCAGCAGTTACTCAACCAGGGCCAACACTGAAGCTTTCTTT
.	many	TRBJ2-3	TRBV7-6	CASSREVPDTQYF	TGTGCCAGCAGCCGCGAGGTCCCAGATACGCAGTATTTT